This TCR beta chain was identified during a study of technical replicates of blood from a few donors. The method was immunoSEQ multiplex PCR; TCRdb's version includes in-frame clones alone and lacks a portion of them. Here the sample spans 65,000 to 80,000 clones, under 98% being singletons. The V gene's germline CDR1 is SNHLY and CDR2 FYNNEI. V lost 6 bases and J lost 0, with 5 bases in between. There are 13 residues in the CDR3. V and J are TRBV2 and TRBJ1-4; D might be TRBD1 (5 bases). This clonotype was sampled from a human donor in good health. The specimen was T cells isolated from PBMCs. The CDR3 DNA follows: TGTGCCAGCAGGGACACAACTAATGAAAAACTGTTTTTT. It codes for CASRDTTNEKLFF.